Below, 15 T cell receptor beta chains from the same sample are listed, as sequenced in a study of graft-versus-host responses after intestinal transplantation. Produced via immunoSEQ multiplex PCR; TCRdb's table is partial and in-frame only. The sample holds about 14,000 clones, just under 85% seen once. The starting material was PBMCs, obtained after intestinal transplantation. The receptor set was obtained from a human patient who received an intestinal transplant, so some T cells may come from the graft donor.

The chain combines TRBV6-5 with TRBJ1-1; D is ambiguous. The CDR3 has 15 residues. CDR1 is MNHEY and CDR2 is SVGAGI in the germline V gene. The V and J ends lost 0 bases and 0 bases respectively, with 8 bases between them. CDR3 in DNA: TGTGCCAGCAGTTACTCCACGGCAATGAACACTGAAGCTTTCTTT. Translation gives CASSYSTAMNTEAFF.

CDR3 in amino acids: CASRTGGETQYF. In DNA, the CDR3 is TGTGCCAGCAGGACGGGGGGAGAGACCCAGTACTTC. The chain joins TRBV6-5 to TRBJ2-5; 7 bases align to TRBD2. Trimming at V came to 6 bases and at J to 4 bases, leaving 2 bases not matched to a gene. CDR1 is MNHEY, CDR2 SVGAGI, per germline. This CDR3 is 12 amino acids long.

The CDR3 loop is CASSYRDRVLPLHF. The CDR3 region has the DNA TGTGCCAGCAGCTACCGGGACAGGGTTTTACCCCTCCACTTT. The chain uses TRBV5-6 and TRBJ1-6, with 9 positions matching TRBD1. The germline V gene has CDR1 SGHDT and CDR2 YYEEEE. V was pared by 3 bases and J by 12 bases, with 7 bases of the junction left unmatched. The CDR3 has 14 residues.

The rearrangement joins TRBV11-2 to TRBJ2-5; 7 bases match TRBD2. V trimming: 0 bases; J trimming: 1 base; junction bases outside the gene matches: 11. CDR1 SGHAT and CDR2 FQNNGV come from the germline V gene. This CDR3 has 18 amino acids. The CDR3: CASSLDSYGSGAQETQYF. The CDR3 DNA reads TGTGCCAGCAGCTTAGACTCCTATGGAAGCGGGGCCCAAGAGACCCAGTACTTC.

The V gene is TRBV11-1, the J gene TRBJ2-7; no clear D. Germline lookup yields CDR1 SGHAT and CDR2 FQDESV (reference sequence). This CDR3 region has 15 residues. Trimming removed 0 bases from V and 2 bases from J, with 11 bases in between. The CDR3 here is CASSLAYSRTYEQYF. CDR3 DNA: TGTGCCAGCAGCTTAGCTTACAGCAGAACCTACGAGCAGTACTTC.

The rearrangement joins TRBV11-1 to TRBJ2-7; possibly TRBD2 for D (6 bases). This CDR3 contains 13 residues. Trimming stripped 4 bases from V and 4 bases from J, with 11 bases between. CDR1 is SGHAT, CDR2 FQDESV, per germline (reference sequence). The CDR3 loop reads CASSSGLNYEQYF. The DNA for the CDR3 is TGTGCCAGCAGCTCGGGACTGAATTACGAGCAGTACTTC. The variable domain in full, completed from reference TRBV11-1 and TRBJ2-7, reads EAEVAQSPRYKITEKSQAVAFWCDPISGHATLYWYRQILGQGPELLVQFQDESVVDDSQLPKDRFSAERLKGVDSTLKIQPAELGDSAMYLCASSSGLNYEQYFGPGTRLTVT.

The chain links TRBV6-6 to TRBJ2-7; 9 positions agree with TRBD2. The CDR3 is 15 amino acids. Germline V gives CDR1 MNHNY, CDR2 SVGAGI (reference sequence). The trim removed 6 bases at V and 3 bases at J, leaving 9 bases unmatched. The CDR3 bases are TGTGCCAGCAGCCGACAGCCGCGGGAGGGCTACGAGCAGTACTTC. Amino acid sequence: CASSRQPREGYEQYF.

A word on this clone: At the DNA level, this CDR3 is encoded by other sequences in the same sample as well. The chain uses TRBV9 and TRBJ2-7; TRBD2 agrees at 12 bases. The CDR3 runs to 16 residues. Germline V CDR1 and CDR2: SGDLS, YYNGEE. J was trimmed by 6 bases and V by 4 bases; bases with no gene match: 11. CDR3 sequence (DNA): TGTGCCAGCAGCTCCCGACTAGCGGGGGATCGGGCCGAGCAGTACTTC. Translated, it gives CASSSRLAGDRAEQYF.

The chain links TRBV7-3 to TRBJ2-3, with D possibly TRBD2 on 5 matching bases. The germline V gene has CDR1 SGHTA and CDR2 FQGTGA. V was clipped by 4 bases and J by 4 bases, with 18 bases between them. The CDR3 loop spans 16 amino acids. Written as DNA, the CDR3 is TGTGCCAGCAGCTCCCTTACTAGTAGGAGTCCAGATACGCAGTATTTT. The encoded protein is CASSSLTSRSPDTQYF.

The chain combines TRBV10-1 with TRBJ2-2; possibly TRBD1 for D (6 bases). The CDR3 contains 16 residues. V lost 8 bases and J 1 base, leaving 17 bases between the germline ends. Germline loops: CDR1 WNHNN, CDR2 SYGVQD (reference sequence). CDR3 nucleotides: TGCGCCAGCCTGCCTCCTACAGGGATGAACACCGGGGAGCTGTTTTTT. It specifies CASLPPTGMNTGELFF.

The rearrangement links TRBV9 to TRBJ2-3; TRBD2 agrees at 10 bases. Germline lookup yields CDR1 SGDLS and CDR2 YYNGEE. This CDR3 is 17 amino acids long. The V and J ends lost 4 bases and 4 bases, in that order; junction bases with no gene match: 12. The CDR3 region has the DNA TGTGCCAGCAGCTTCGACCAGGGACTAGCGAGGGCAGATACGCAGTATTTT. Amino acids: CASSFDQGLARADTQYF.

The gene calls are TRBV19 and TRBJ2-1, with TRBD2 matching 10 bases. J gave up 8 bases and V 6 bases, and 10 bases lay outside the gene matches. The CDR3 extends over 15 amino acids. The germline CDR1 and CDR2 sequences are LNHDA and SQIVND (reference sequence). Here the CDR3 DNA reads TGTGCCAGTAGAGAAAAACCGGGACTAGCGTATGAGCAGTTCTTC. It translates to CASREKPGLAYEQFF.

V usage is TRBV25-1 and J usage is TRBJ2-1; the match to TRBD2 covers 12 bases. Germline CDR1 MGHDK, CDR2 SYGVNS. This CDR3 region has 16 residues. The V segment lost 0 bases and the J segment 7 bases; nucleotides outside the gene matches: 4. CDR3 DNA sequence: TGTGCCAGCAGTGAATATCTAGCGGGAGGGAGAAATGAGCAGTTCTTC. Residues: CASSEYLAGGRNEQFF.

This chain links TRBV2 with TRBJ2-1; tentative D call: TRBD2 (6 bases). The CDR3 sequence is 13 residues long. The V and J ends lost 3 bases and 9 bases respectively, with 12 bases between them. Per the germline V gene, CDR1 is SNHLY and CDR2 is FYNNEI. CDR3 nucleotide sequence: TGTGCCAGCAGTGACGGAGGGATAAGTGAGCAGTTCTTC. Protein: CASSDGGISEQFF. Combining the CDR3 with reference TRBV2 and TRBJ2-1 gives the whole variable domain EPEVTQTPSHQVTQMGQEVILRCVPISNHLYFYWYRQILGQKVEFLVSFYNNEISEKSEIFDDQFSVERPDGSNFTLKIRSTKLEDSAMYFCASSDGGISEQFFGPGTRLTVL.

The chain carries TRBV5-1 and TRBJ2-5, with D unresolved. The V end lost 1 base, the J end lost 2 bases, and 9 bases lay between the germline ends. Germline loops: CDR1 SGHRS, CDR2 YFSETQ. CDR3 length: 14 amino acids. The CDR3 sequence is CASSLRRLQETQYF. In nucleotides, the CDR3 is TGCGCCAGCAGCTTGAGGAGACTTCAAGAGACCCAGTACTTC.